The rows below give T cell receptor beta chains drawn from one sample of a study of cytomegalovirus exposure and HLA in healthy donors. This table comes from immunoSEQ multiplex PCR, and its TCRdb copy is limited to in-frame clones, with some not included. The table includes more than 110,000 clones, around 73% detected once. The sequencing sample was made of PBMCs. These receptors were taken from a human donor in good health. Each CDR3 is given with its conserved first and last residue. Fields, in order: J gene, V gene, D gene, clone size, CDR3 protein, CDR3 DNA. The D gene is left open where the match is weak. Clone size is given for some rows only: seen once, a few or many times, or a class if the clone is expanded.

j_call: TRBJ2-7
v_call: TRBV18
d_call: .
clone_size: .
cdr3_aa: CASSPPRGQGNDYEQYF
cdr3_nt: TGTGCCAGCTCACCACCGCGTGGGCAGGGGAACGACTACGAGCAGTACTTC

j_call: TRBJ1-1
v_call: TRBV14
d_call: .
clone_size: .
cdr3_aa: CASSQGGRTEAFF
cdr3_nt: TGTGCCAGCAGCCAAGGGGGGCGGACTGAAGCTTTCTTT

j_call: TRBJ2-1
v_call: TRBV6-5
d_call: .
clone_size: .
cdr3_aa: CASSYRQGHEQFF
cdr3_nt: TGTGCCAGCAGTTACAGGCAGGGCCATGAGCAGTTCTTC

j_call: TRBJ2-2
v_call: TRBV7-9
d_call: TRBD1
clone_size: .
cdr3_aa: CASSSTGGSGGELFF
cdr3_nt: TGTGCCAGCAGCTCTACAGGGGGCTCGGGCGGGGAGCTGTTTTTT

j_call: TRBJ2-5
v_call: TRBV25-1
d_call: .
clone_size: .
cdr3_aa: CASSVGPATQYF
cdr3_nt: TGTGCCAGCAGTGTGGGCCCGGCGACCCAGTACTTC

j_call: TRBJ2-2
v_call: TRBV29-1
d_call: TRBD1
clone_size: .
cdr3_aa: CSVLQGPDTGELFF
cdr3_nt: TGCAGCGTTCTACAGGGGCCCGACACCGGGGAGCTGTTTTTT

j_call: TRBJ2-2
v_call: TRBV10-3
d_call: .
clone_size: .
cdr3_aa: CAISERGTGELFF
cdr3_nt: TGTGCCATCAGCGAACGAGGGACCGGGGAGCTGTTTTTT

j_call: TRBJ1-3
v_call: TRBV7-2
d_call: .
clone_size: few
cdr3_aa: CASSLGGAGNTIYF
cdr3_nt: TGTGCCAGCAGCTTGGGGGGGGCTGGAAACACCATATATTTT

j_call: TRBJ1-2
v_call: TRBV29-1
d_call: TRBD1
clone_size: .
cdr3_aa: CSTDDRDYGYTF
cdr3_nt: TGCAGCACCGACGACAGGGACTATGGCTACACCTTC

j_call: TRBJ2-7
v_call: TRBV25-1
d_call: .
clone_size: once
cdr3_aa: CASSEGLNYEQYF
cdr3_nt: TGTGCCAGCAGTGAAGGACTGAATTACGAGCAGTACTTC

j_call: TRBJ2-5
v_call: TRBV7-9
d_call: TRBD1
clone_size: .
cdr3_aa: CASSRTGVETQYF
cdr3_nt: TGTGCCAGCAGCCGAACAGGGGTGGAGACCCAGTACTTC

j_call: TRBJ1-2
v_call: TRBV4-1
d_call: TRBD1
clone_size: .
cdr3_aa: CASSQNKRTGVGHGYTF
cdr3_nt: TGCGCCAGCAGCCAAAACAAACGGACAGGAGTGGGGCATGGCTACACCTTC

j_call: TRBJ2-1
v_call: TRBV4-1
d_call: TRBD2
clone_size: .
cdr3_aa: CASSQSLERESYNEQFF
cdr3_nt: TGCGCCAGCAGCCAAAGCCTGGAGCGGGAGTCCTACAATGAGCAGTTCTTC

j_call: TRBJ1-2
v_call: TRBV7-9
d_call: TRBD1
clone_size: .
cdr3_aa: CASSLRTGAVDSGYTF
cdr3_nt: TGTGCCAGCAGCTTAAGGACAGGGGCTGTCGATTCTGGCTACACCTTC

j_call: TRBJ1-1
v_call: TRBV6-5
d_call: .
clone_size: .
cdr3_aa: CASSSSTGRGNTEAFF
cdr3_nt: TGTGCCAGCAGTTCATCAACAGGGAGGGGGAACACTGAAGCTTTCTTT

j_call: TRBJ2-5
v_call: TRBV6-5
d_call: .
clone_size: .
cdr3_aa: CASSRQARETQYF
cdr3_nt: TGTGCCAGCAGTAGACAGGCCAGGGAGACCCAGTACTTC

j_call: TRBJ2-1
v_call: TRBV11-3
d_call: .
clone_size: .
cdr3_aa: CASSLAGVDNEQFF
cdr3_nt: TGTGCCAGCAGCTTAGCGGGGGTGGACAATGAGCAGTTCTTC

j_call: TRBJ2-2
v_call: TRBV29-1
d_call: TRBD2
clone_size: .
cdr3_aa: CSVRTSGGGELFF
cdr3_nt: TGCAGCGTTAGGACTAGCGGGGGAGGGGAGCTGTTTTTT

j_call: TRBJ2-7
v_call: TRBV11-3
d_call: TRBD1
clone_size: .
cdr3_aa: CASHTGGASYEQYF
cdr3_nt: TGTGCCAGCCACACAGGGGGCGCTTCCTACGAGCAGTACTTC

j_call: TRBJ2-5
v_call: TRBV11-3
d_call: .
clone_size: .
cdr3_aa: CASSLERGMQETQYF
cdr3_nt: TGTGCCAGCAGCTTAGAGCGCGGGATGCAAGAGACCCAGTACTTC

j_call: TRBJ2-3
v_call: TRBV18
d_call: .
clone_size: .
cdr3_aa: CASSLRTDTQYF
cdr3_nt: TGTGCCAGCTCACTACGGACAGATACGCAGTATTTT

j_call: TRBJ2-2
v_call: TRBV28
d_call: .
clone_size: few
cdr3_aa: CASGLAPRDTGELFF
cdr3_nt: TGTGCCAGCGGGCTTGCTCCCAGGGACACCGGGGAGCTGTTTTTT

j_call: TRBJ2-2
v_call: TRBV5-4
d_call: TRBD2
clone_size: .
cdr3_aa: CASSLLAGGNTGELFF
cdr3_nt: TGTGCCAGCAGCCTCCTAGCGGGGGGAAACACCGGGGAGCTGTTTTTT

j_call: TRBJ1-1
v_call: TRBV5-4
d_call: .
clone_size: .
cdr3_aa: CASSLVSAMNTEAFF
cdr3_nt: TGTGCCAGCAGCTTGGTTTCTGCGATGAACACTGAAGCTTTCTTT